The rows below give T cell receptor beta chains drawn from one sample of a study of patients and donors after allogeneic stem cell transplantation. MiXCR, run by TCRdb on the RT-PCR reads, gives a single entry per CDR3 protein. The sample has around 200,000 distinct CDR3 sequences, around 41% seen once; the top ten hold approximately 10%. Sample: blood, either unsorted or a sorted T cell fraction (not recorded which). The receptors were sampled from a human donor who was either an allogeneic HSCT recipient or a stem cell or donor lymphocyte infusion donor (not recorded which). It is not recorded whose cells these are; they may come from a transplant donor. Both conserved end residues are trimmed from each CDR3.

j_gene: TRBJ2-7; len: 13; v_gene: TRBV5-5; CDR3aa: ASSLFGPKYYEQY
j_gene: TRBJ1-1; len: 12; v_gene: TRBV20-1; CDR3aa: SASGGTAAVEAF
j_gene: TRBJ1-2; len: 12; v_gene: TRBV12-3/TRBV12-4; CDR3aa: ASRPSDGGDGYT
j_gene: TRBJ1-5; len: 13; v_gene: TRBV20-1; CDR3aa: SAISHQGNSQPQH
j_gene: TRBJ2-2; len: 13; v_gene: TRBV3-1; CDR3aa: ASSGLGGPTGELF
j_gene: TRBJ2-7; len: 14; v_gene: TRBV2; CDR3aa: ASSEPPTGGGYEQY
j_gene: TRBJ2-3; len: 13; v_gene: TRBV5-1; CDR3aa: ASTLGTTVGDTQY
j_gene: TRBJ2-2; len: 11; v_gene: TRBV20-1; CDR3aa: SADRGQTGELF
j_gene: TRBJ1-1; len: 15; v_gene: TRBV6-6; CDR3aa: ASSKQQGRYMNTEAF
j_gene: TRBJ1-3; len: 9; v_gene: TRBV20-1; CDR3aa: ASVGENTIY
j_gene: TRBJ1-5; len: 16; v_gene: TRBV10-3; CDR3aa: ATRPDRAVGYSNQPQH
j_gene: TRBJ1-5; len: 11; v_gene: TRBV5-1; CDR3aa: ASSFTVNQPQH
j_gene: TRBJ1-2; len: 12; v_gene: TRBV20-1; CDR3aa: SARLGTANYGYT
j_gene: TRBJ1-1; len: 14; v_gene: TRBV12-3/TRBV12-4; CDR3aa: ASRRIPGGKNTEAF
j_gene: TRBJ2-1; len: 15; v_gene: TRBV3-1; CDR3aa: ASSPGTSVPWGNEQF
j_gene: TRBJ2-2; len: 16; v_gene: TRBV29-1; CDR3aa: SVESGAPQGMNTGELF
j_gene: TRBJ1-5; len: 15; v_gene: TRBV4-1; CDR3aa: ASSQDWGGYSNQPQH
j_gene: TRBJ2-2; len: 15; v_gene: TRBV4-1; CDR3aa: ASSKSARQTLTGELF
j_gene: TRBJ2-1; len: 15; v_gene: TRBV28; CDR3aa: ASTLGGGGSSLSEQF
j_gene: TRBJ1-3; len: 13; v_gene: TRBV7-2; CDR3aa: ASSRDSLSGNTIY
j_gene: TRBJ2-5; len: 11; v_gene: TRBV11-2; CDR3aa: ASSPRPQETQY
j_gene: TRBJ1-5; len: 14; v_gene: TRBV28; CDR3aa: ASSLTRGVGNQPQH
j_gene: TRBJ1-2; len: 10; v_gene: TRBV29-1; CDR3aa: SVEAHNYGYT
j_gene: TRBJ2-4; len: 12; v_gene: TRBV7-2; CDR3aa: ASSSWDPQNIQY
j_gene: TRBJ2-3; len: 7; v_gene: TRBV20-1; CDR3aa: SAANTQY
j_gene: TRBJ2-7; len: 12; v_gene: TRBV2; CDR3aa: ASSGAGTPYEQY